A single sample is the source of the 9 T cell receptor beta chains below, sequenced in a study of shared clonotypes between healthy human individuals. Assay: immunoSEQ multiplex PCR; the TCRdb copy retains only in-frame clones and omits some. The data hold about 1.9 million clones, with over 85% observed a single time. CD45RO negativity and positive selection for CCR7 defined naive CD8 cells, a population that excluded terminally differentiated effector memory CD45RA+ cells. The sequencing sample was made of naive CD8+ T cells from PBMCs. The receptors stem from a man younger than 35 in good health. Some clones in this sample may be carry-over from other donors' samples.

V gene TRBV27 combines with J gene TRBJ1-5; the D is unclear. Germline V lookup: CDR1 MNHEY, CDR2 SMNVEV (reference sequence). The CDR3 is 13 amino acids. The V end was cut by 3 bases, the J end by 3 bases, with 6 bases between. The CDR3: CASSFWANQPQHF. The CDR3 bases are TGTGCCAGCAGTTTTTGGGCCAATCAGCCCCAGCATTTT.

J is TRBJ2-1 and V is TRBV19; TRBD2 matches at 8 bases. This CDR3 is 14 amino acids long. In germline, CDR1 is LNHDA, CDR2 SQIVND (reference sequence). Trimming at V came to 7 bases and at J to 9 bases, leaving 11 bases not matched to a gene. CDR3 sequence (DNA): TGTGCCAGTACAGGACGGGAGGGGTACGGTGAGCAGTTCTTC. Translation: CASTGREGYGEQFF.

The CDR3 sequence is CASSHFRTGPGNTIYF. The CDR3 bases are TGTGCCAGCAGCCACTTCCGGACAGGGCCTGGAAACACCATATATTTT. This chain uses TRBV14 with TRBJ1-3; 8 nucleotides line up with TRBD1. The V and J ends lost 3 bases and 2 bases, in that order; junction bases with no gene match: 6. Germline CDR1 and CDR2: SGHDN and FVKESK. This CDR3 spans 16 amino acids.

The V gene is TRBV19, the J gene TRBJ2-1, with D possibly being TRBD2 (6 bases). V lost 3 bases and J 13 bases, leaving 10 bases between the germline ends. The CDR3 totals 11 residues. Germline CDR1 LNHDA, CDR2 SQIVND (reference sequence). Written as DNA, the CDR3 is TGTGCCAGTAGTATCGGGAGTAGTCAGTTCTTC. This gives the protein CASSIGSSQFF.

The rearrangement joins TRBV6-5 to TRBJ2-1; D not resolved. V lost 2 bases, J lost 1 base, and 6 bases lay in between. The CDR3 contains 14 residues. Germline V gene sequence: CDR1 MNHEY, CDR2 SVGAGI. CDR3 region: CASSYRESYNEQFF. The CDR3 DNA is TGTGCCAGCAGTTACAGGGAATCCTACAATGAGCAGTTCTTC.

The CDR3 DNA sequence: TGTGCCAGCAGCCGCGGACACGGGGTCTCCAATGAGCAGTTCTTC. Translating it yields CASSRGHGVSNEQFF. The chain couples TRBV7-3 to TRBJ2-1, with D possibly being TRBD1 or TRBD2 (5 bases each). Trimming pared 5 bases from V and 6 bases from J, leaving 17 bases between. In germline, CDR1 is SGHTA, CDR2 FQGTGA. The CDR3 totals 15 residues.

V is TRBV25-1 and J is TRBJ1-2, with D possibly being TRBD1 (5 bases). V was pared by 7 bases and J by 8 bases, with 20 bases between. Germline lookup yields CDR1 MGHDK and CDR2 SYGVNS. The CDR3 has 14 amino acids. The CDR3 nucleotides are TGTGCCAGCACCCCACCCTCAGGGTATGGAGGCTACACCTTC. It is translated as CASTPPSGYGGYTF.

This clone appeared a single time. The rearrangement uses TRBV2 and TRBJ2-2; D may be TRBD1 (6 bases). In germline, CDR1 is SNHLY, CDR2 FYNNEI. Trimming removed 4 bases at V and 4 bases at J, with 19 bases between. The CDR3 has 17 amino acids. The CDR3 coding sequence is TGTGCCAGCAGTGTCCTTACAGGGAGAGTGGGCACCGGGGAGCTGTTTTTT. Residues: CASSVLTGRVGTGELFF.

V and J are TRBV5-4 and TRBJ2-1, with 10 nucleotides matching TRBD2. The germline V gene encodes CDR1 SGHNT and CDR2 YYREEE (reference sequence). The V gene end was trimmed by 0 bases and the J gene end by 4 bases; junction bases not matched to a gene: 1. CDR3 size: 15 residues. The CDR3 sequence: CASSLGAGGYNEQFF. The CDR3 DNA reads TGTGCCAGCAGCTTGGGAGCGGGAGGGTACAATGAGCAGTTCTTC.